A selection of T cell receptor beta chains follows, all from one sample in a study of control samples from healthy donors and cancer patients. The data were produced by immunoSEQ multiplex PCR, yet TCRdb's version contains in-frame clones alone and is incomplete. This sample yields more than 150,000 clones, of which over 90% are seen a single time; around 2.2% belongs to the top ten. Sequencing was performed on blood. The receptors shown here come from a man between 50 and 59 years old in good health. Each CDR3 is given with its conserved first and last residue.

v_gene: TRBV28; CDR3aa: CASSQQRELDF
v_gene: TRBV27; CDR3aa: CASSLLPAVAIYEQYF
v_gene: TRBV14; CDR3aa: CASSRLTSNTGELFF
v_gene: TRBV28; CDR3aa: CASSLGPSGGRSGNTIYF
v_gene: TRBV7-2; CDR3aa: CASSPMGSERANTGELFF
v_gene: TRBV18; CDR3aa: CASSPGQGVTEAFF
v_gene: TRBV18; CDR3aa: CASSPGADGRSGQYF
v_gene: TRBV30; CDR3aa: CAWGQGSYEQYF
v_gene: TRBV5-1; CDR3aa: CASSLQGTEEWTQYF
v_gene: TRBV3-1/TRBV3-2; CDR3aa: CASSQGRGVNIQYF
v_gene: TRBV28; CDR3aa: CASIQAGQGGFQPQHF
v_gene: TRBV30; CDR3aa: CAQKAGAANVLTF
v_gene: TRBV28; CDR3aa: CASSLGLGFQSTGELFF
v_gene: TRBV28; CDR3aa: CASSVQGGSQPQHF
v_gene: TRBV7-2; CDR3aa: CASSLGGSVPYEQYF
v_gene: TRBV14; CDR3aa: CASSQGRRTVSTDTQYF
v_gene: TRBV5-5; CDR3aa: CASSFQATGANVLTF
v_gene: TRBV5-1; CDR3aa: CASSLVGGGEKLFF
v_gene: TRBV6-5; CDR3aa: CASSYNSHQPQHF
v_gene: TRBV7-9; CDR3aa: CASSLGLLAGGSYEQYF
v_gene: TRBV7-6; CDR3aa: CASSSFRATNTEAFF
v_gene: TRBV10-3; CDR3aa: CAISRQGDEQYF
v_gene: TRBV10-3; CDR3aa: CAIRASTQGEKLFF
v_gene: TRBV5-8; CDR3aa: CASSTSSGTTYRGYTF
v_gene: TRBV12-3/TRBV12-4; CDR3aa: CASTRDTSYEQYF
v_gene: TRBV2; CDR3aa: CASTELGAAAFF
v_gene: TRBV27; CDR3aa: CASSLSYGLTKNIQYF
v_gene: TRBV11-1; CDR3aa: CASSFHRDLSYEQYF